Following are 16 T cell receptor beta chains from one sample sequenced in a study of T cells in Graves' hyperthyroidism and ophthalmopathy. TCR beta CDR3 regions were amplified from RNA transcripts. Primed by the HTBI set, a first-round RT-PCR was run on the TCR CDR3. TCRdb reprocessed the multiplex PCR reads with MiXCR, giving one entry per CDR3 protein. Among approximately 590,000 distinct CDR3 sequences, 15% to 18% were seen once, and the ten largest hold roughly 7.3%. The sequencing sample was made of blood. These receptors were obtained from a young woman with Graves' hyperthyroidism.

This clonotype was recorded many times. This rearrangement joins TRBV6-2 or TRBV6-3 to TRBJ2-3; 12 positions match TRBD2. The J segment lost 1 base and the V segment lost 5 bases, leaving 10 bases of the junction unmatched. There are 18 residues in the CDR3. Germline assignment: CDR1 MNHEY and CDR2 SVGEGT. The CDR3 nucleotides read TGTGCCAGCAGTCTCCACTACCTAGCGGGAGGGGGCACAGATACGCAGTATTTT. Translated: CASSLHYLAGGGTDTQYF.

At least ten counts were recorded for this clonotype. The V gene is TRBV7-8, the J gene TRBJ2-5, with D maybe TRBD2 (5 bases). This CDR3 comprises 15 residues. The V gene lost 5 bases and the J gene lost 3 bases, with 16 bases spanning the gap. Per the germline V gene, CDR1 is SGHVS and CDR2 is FQNEAQ. The CDR3 nucleotides read TGTGCCAGCAGCCCTAGGGTAGTCGGGGAAGAGACCCAGTACTTC. Translation gives CASSPRVVGEETQYF. The full variable domain, its missing parts supplied by reference TRBV7-8 and TRBJ2-5, is GAGVSQSPRYKVAKRGQDVALRCDPISGHVSLFWYQQALGQGPEFLTYFQNEAQLDKSGLPSDRFFAERPEGSVSTLKIQRTQQEDSAVYLCASSPRVVGEETQYFGPGTRLLVL.

V gene TRBV18 combines with J gene TRBJ2-5; D possibly corresponds to TRBD2 (5 bases). Germline values: CDR1 KGHSH, CDR2 LQKENI. This CDR3 has 14 amino acids. Trimming pared 3 bases from V and 5 bases from J, leaving 13 bases between. The CDR3 loop is CASSPFPLAETQYF. The DNA for the CDR3 is TGTGCCAGCTCACCTTTTCCCCTAGCCGAGACCCAGTACTTC.

This clonotype was seen at least ten times. The chain recombines TRBV3-1 with TRBJ1-2; D is undetermined. Trimming removed 0 bases at V and 0 bases at J, with 11 bases between. Per the germline V gene, CDR1 is LGHDT and CDR2 is YNNKEL (reference sequence). The CDR3 has 16 amino acids. Written as DNA, the CDR3 is TGTGCCAGCAGCCAAGATTCGGCAAGGGCTAACTATGGCTACACCTTC. It yields the protein CASSQDSARANYGYTF.

V is TRBV10-3 and J is TRBJ1-5; tentative D call: TRBD1 (5 bases). CDR1 and CDR2 (germline): ENHRY, SYGVKD. The CDR3 is 15 residues long. Trimming stripped 3 bases from V and 4 bases from J, with 13 bases between. The CDR3: CAISELGVVNQPQHF. The DNA of the CDR3 is TGTGCCATCAGTGAATTAGGGGTAGTGAATCAGCCCCAGCATTTT.

This clonotype was picked up a small number of times. The chain carries TRBV4-3 and TRBJ2-3, with 10 bases lining up with TRBD2. The V segment lost 2 bases and the J segment 4 bases; nucleotides outside the gene matches: 3. The CDR3 runs 15 residues. The germline V gene has CDR1 LGHNA and CDR2 YSLEER. The CDR3, as DNA: TGCGCCAGCAGCCAATTAGCGGGAGGCTCAGATACGCAGTATTTT. Translated, it gives CASSQLAGGSDTQYF.

In this sample, this clonotype turned up many times. The J gene is TRBJ2-7, the V gene TRBV20-1, with 13 bases matching TRBD2. CDR1 and CDR2 from the germline V gene are DFQATT and SNEGSKA (reference sequence). This CDR3 has 16 amino acids. Trimming at V came to 6 bases and at J to 2 bases, leaving 10 bases not matched to a gene. CDR3 DNA sequence: TGCAGTGCCAACGGACTAGCGGGAGATGGTCCCTACGAGCAGTACTTC. Its translation is CSANGLAGDGPYEQYF.

About this clonotype: Here the CDR3 omits its conserved ending phenylalanine or tryptophan, so a read error is the likely source. The chain couples TRBV7-9 to TRBJ2-7; 14 nucleotides agree with TRBD2. Germline-derived CDR1 and CDR2 are SEHNR and FQNEAQ (reference sequence). The CDR3 runs to 15 residues. The ends lost 5 bases at V and 2 bases at J; junction bases unmatched: 2. CDR3 loop: CASSETSGRAYEQYL. In DNA, the CDR3 is TGTGCCAGCAGCGAGACTAGCGGGAGGGCCTACGAGCAGTACCTC.

This clonotype has a handful of counts. The chain links TRBV5-1 to TRBJ2-2, with 9 nucleotides matching TRBD1. Germline V gives CDR1 SGHRS, CDR2 YFSETQ. This CDR3 has 17 amino acids. With V trimmed by 2 bases and J by 6 bases, 11 bases remained unmatched. The CDR3 is CASSFGIGTGMAGELFF. Written as DNA, the CDR3 is TGCGCCAGCAGCTTTGGAATAGGGACAGGGATGGCCGGGGAGCTGTTTTTT.

This clonotype was seen repeatedly, ten times or more. The chain carries TRBV18 and TRBJ1-1, with a weak D call TRBD1 (5 bases). CDR3 size: 14 residues. Germline loops: CDR1 KGHSH, CDR2 LQKENI. V lost 5 bases and J lost 2, with 12 bases in between. CDR3 sequence reads: CASSTRTPNTEAFF. The CDR3, as DNA: TGTGCCAGCTCAACTAGGACACCCAACACTGAAGCTTTCTTT.

This clonotype was observed many times. The chain joins TRBV6-1 to TRBJ1-1, with TRBD1 matching 8 bases. The length of the CDR3 is 15 residues. Germline V lookup: CDR1 MNHNS, CDR2 SASEGT. V lost 5 bases to trimming and J lost 4 bases; unmatched junction nucleotides: 9. As DNA, the CDR3 is TGTGCCAGCAGTTTTACAGGGGGAGGAGGCACTGAAGCTTTCTTT. Amino acids: CASSFTGGGGTEAFF.

This clonotype was seen repeatedly, ten times or more. Here the CDR3 reads CASSLPGVDTQYF. Here the CDR3 DNA reads TGTGCCAGCAGCTTACCGGGAGTCGATACGCAGTATTTT. The chain links TRBV7-2 to TRBJ2-3; D may be TRBD2 (6 bases). The germline V gene has CDR1 SGHTA and CDR2 FQGNSA. This CDR3 is 13 amino acids long. Trimming removed 2 bases at V and 6 bases at J, with 9 bases between.

This clonotype was recorded a few times. The chain recombines TRBV29-1 with TRBJ2-5; TRBD2 matches at 7 bases. The CDR3 spans 15 residues. Looked up from germline, CDR1 is SQVTM and CDR2 is ANQGSEA. The junction had 13 bases not matched to a gene; V was cut back by 4 bases and J by 5 bases. The CDR3 bases are TGCAGCGTTGCGGTTTCGGCGGGAGTCAGTGAGACCCAGTACTTC. The encoded protein is CSVAVSAGVSETQYF.

This clonotype was counted a few times. The gene calls are TRBV4-1 and TRBJ1-2; TRBD1 matches at 7 bases. CDR1 is MGHRA and CDR2 is YSYEKL in the germline V gene. The CDR3 is 14 amino acids. Trimming at V came to 4 bases and at J to 3 bases, leaving 5 bases not matched to a gene. The CDR3 sequence: CASSRAGTDYGYTF. Written as DNA, the CDR3 is TGCGCCAGCAGCCGTGCCGGGACAGACTATGGCTACACCTTC.

This clonotype came up many times. This rearrangement joins TRBV7-2 to TRBJ2-7; tentatively, D is TRBD2 (5 bases). Germline V gene sequence: CDR1 SGHTA, CDR2 FQGNSA. Between the trimmed V and J ends, which lost 1 base and 3 bases, there was a span of 13 bases. The CDR3 runs 15 residues. CDR3 nucleotide sequence: TGTGCCAGCAGCTTAGTGCCAGGAGGAGTCTACGAGCAGTACTTC. It yields the protein CASSLVPGGVYEQYF.

This clonotype appeared many times. The V gene is TRBV30, the J gene TRBJ2-5; unclear D gene. Trimming removed 0 bases at V and 0 bases at J, with 8 bases between. The CDR3 covers 14 residues. Germline lookup yields CDR1 GTSNPN and CDR2 SVGIG (reference sequence). The CDR3 nucleotides read TGTGCCTGGAGTGTAGGAGACAACCAAGAGACCCAGTACTTC. This sequence encodes CAWSVGDNQETQYF. The full variable domain, in which reference TRBV30 and TRBJ2-5 provide the parts outside the CDR3, is SQTIHQWPATLVQPVGSPLSLECTVEGTSNPNLYWYRQAAGRGLQLLFYSVGIGQISSEVPQNLSASRPQDRQFILSSKKLLLSDSGFYLCAWSVGDNQETQYFGPGTRLLVL.